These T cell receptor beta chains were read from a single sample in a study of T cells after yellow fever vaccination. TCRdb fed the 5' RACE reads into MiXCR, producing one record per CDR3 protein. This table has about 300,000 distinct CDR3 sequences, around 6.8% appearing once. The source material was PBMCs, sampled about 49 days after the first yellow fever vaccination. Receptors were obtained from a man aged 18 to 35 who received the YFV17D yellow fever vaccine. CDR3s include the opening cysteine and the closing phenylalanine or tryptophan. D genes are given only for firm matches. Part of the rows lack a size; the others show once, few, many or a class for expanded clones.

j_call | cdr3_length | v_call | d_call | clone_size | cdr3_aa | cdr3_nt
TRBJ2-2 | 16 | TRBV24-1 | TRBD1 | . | CATSDLGQGNTGELFF | TGTGCCACCAGTGATTTGGGACAGGGGAACACCGGGGAGCTGTTTTTT
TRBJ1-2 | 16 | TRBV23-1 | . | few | CAKQSIAIGRYYGYTF | TGCGCCAAGCAGTCAATTGCGATAGGGCGTTACTATGGCTACACCTTC
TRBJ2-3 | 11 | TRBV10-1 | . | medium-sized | CASSGIGTQYF | TGCGCCAGCAGTGGAATTGGTACGCAGTATTTT
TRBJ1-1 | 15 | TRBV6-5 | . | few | CASSSGPWENTEAFF | TGTGCCAGCAGTTCGGGACCCTGGGAGAACACTGAAGCTTTCTTT
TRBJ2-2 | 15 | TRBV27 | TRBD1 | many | CASSLGTGLTGELFF | TGTGCCAGCAGTTTGGGGACAGGGTTAACCGGGGAGCTGTTTTTT
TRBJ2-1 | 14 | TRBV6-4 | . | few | CASSLGVTSREQFF | TGTGCCAGCAGCCTGGGCGTGACTTCCCGGGAGCAGTTCTTC
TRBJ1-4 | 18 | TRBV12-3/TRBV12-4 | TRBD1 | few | CASSPMGEGGQANEKLFF | TGTGCCAGCAGTCCTATGGGGGAGGGGGGACAGGCTAATGAAAAACTGTTTTTT
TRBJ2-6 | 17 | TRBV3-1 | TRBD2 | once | CACSQPGLETGANVLTF | TGTGCCTGCTCCCAGCCGGGACTAGAAACCGGGGCCAACGTCCTGACTTTC
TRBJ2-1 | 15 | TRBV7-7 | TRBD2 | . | CASSPGTSGGGGQFF | TGTGCTAGCAGCCCAGGGACTAGCGGGGGGGGAGGGCAGTTCTTC
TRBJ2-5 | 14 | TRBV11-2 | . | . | CASSPWVISETQYF | TGTGCCAGCAGCCCATGGGTCATCTCGGAGACCCAGTACTTC
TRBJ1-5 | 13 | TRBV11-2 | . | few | CASSSSLNQPQHF | TGTGCCAGCAGTTCCTCCCTCAATCAGCCCCAGCATTTT
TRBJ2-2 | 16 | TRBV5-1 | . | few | CASSLDGRDYTGELFF | TGCGCCAGCAGCTTGGACGGGAGAGATTACACCGGGGAGCTGTTTTTT
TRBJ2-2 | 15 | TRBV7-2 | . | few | CASSTRAWDTGELFF | TGTGCCAGCAGCACCCGGGCGTGGGACACCGGGGAGCTGTTTTTT
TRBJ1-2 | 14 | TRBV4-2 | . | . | CASSQPGEDYGYTF | TGTGCCAGCAGCCAACCGGGGGAAGACTATGGCTACACCTTC
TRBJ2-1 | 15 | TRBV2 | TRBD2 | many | CASTVTSGGNNEQFF | TGTGCCAGCACCGTGACTAGCGGGGGTAACAATGAGCAGTTCTTC
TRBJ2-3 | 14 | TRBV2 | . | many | CASIPSMGTDTQYF | TGTGCCAGCATCCCCAGTATGGGCACAGATACGCAGTATTTT
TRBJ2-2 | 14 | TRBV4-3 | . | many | CASSQQFSSGELFF | TGCGCCAGCAGCCAGCAGTTTAGTTCCGGGGAGCTGTTTTTT
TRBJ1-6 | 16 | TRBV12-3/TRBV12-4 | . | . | CPSSFGGSELNSPLHF | TGTCCCAGCAGTTTCGGTGGCAGTGAGTTAAATTCACCCCTCCACTTT
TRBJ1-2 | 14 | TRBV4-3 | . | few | CASSQPRGMGGYTF | TGCGCCAGCAGCCAGCCAAGGGGGATGGGCGGCTACACCTTC
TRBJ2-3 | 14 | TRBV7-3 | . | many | CASSVTGEGDTQYF | TGTGCCAGCAGCGTGACAGGGGAGGGAGATACGCAGTATTTT
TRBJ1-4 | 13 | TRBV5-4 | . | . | CASSRGMGEKLFF | TGTGCCAGCAGCCGGGGAATGGGGGAAAAACTGTTTTTT
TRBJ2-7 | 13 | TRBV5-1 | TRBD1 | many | CASSRGQGYEQYF | TGTGCCAGCAGCCGGGGACAGGGTTACGAGCAGTACTTC
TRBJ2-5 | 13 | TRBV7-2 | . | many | CASSLDVRETQYF | TGTGCCAGCAGCTTAGACGTACGGGAGACCCAGTACTTC
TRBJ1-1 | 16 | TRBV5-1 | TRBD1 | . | CASSSLSAGTEPEAFF | TGCGCCAGCAGCAGTCTTTCCGCCGGGACAGAACCTGAAGCTTTCTTT
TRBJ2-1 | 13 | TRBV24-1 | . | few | CATSEAGRSEQFF | TGTGCCACCAGTGAGGCTGGCCGCAGTGAGCAGTTCTTC
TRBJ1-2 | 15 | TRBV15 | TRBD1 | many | CATSGFDRGDYGYTF | TGTGCCACCAGCGGTTTCGACAGGGGAGATTATGGCTACACCTTC
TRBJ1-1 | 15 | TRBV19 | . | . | CASSINPGGDTEAFF | TGTGCCAGTAGTATAAATCCGGGAGGGGACACTGAAGCTTTCTTT
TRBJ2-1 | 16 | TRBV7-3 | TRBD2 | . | CASSVMGLAGYNEQFF | TGTGCCAGCTCCGTAATGGGGCTAGCGGGGTACAATGAGCAGTTCTTC
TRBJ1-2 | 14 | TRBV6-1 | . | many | CASRLITAVYGYTF | TGTGCCAGCCGCCTCATTACAGCAGTCTATGGCTACACCTTC
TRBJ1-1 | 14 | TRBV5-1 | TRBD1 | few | CASSFETGVTEAFF | TGCGCCAGCAGCTTTGAAACAGGGGTTACTGAAGCTTTCTTT
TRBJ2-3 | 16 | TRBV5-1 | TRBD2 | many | CASSLAMAGGTDTQYF | TGCGCCAGCAGCTTGGCCATGGCGGGGGGCACAGATACGCAGTATTTT
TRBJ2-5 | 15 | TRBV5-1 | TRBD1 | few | CASSLVARGPETQYF | TGCGCCAGCAGCTTGGTGGCCAGGGGGCCGGAGACCCAGTACTTC
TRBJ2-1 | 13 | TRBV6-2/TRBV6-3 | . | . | CASSYGGRDEQFF | TGTGCCAGCAGTTACGGGGGTAGGGATGAGCAGTTCTTC
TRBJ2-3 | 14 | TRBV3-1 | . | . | CASSSGLRTDTQYF | TGTGCCAGCAGCTCGGGACTCCGCACAGATACGCAGTATTTT
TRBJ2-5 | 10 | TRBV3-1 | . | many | CASSQETQYF | TGTGCCAGCAGCCAAGAGACCCAGTACTTC
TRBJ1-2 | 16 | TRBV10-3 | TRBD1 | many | CAISGGETGGSEGYTF | TGTGCCATCAGTGGAGGAGAGACAGGGGGCTCGGAGGGCTACACCTTC
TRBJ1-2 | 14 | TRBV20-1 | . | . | CSATNSGGMGGYTF | TGCAGTGCTACTAATTCGGGAGGGATGGGGGGCTACACCTTC
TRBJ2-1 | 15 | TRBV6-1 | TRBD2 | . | CASGGLAGGHYEQFF | TGTGCCAGCGGAGGACTAGCGGGGGGGCATTATGAGCAGTTCTTC
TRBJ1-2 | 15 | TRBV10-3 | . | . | CAISESVGTAYGYTF | TGTGCCATCAGTGAGTCTGTGGGCACCGCCTATGGCTACACCTTC
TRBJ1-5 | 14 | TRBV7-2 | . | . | CASSSQLGNQPQHF | TGTGCCAGCAGCTCGCAGCTTGGGAATCAGCCCCAGCATTTT
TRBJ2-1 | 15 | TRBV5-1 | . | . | CASSFQQSSYNDQFF | TGCGCCAGCAGCTTCCAGCAAAGCTCCTACAATGATCAGTTCTTC
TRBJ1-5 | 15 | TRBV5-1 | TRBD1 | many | CASSQRQGSNQPQHF | TGCGCCAGCAGCCAAAGACAGGGGTCGAATCAGCCCCAGCATTTT
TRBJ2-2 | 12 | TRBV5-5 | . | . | CASSMRTGELFF | TGTGCCAGCAGTATGAGGACGGGGGAGCTGTTTTTT
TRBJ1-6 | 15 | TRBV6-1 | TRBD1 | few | CASSQDRVYNSPLHF | TGTGCCAGCAGTCAGGACAGGGTCTATAATTCACCCCTCCACTTT
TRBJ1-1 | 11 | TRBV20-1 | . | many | CSARLRGEAFF | TGCAGTGCTAGGTTGAGGGGGGAAGCTTTCTTT
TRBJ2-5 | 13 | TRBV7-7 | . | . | CASSPGAKETQYF | TGTGCCAGCTCCCCCGGGGCGAAAGAGACCCAGTACTTC
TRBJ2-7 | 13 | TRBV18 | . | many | CASSQRTVYEQYF | TGTGCCAGCTCACAAAGGACAGTGTACGAGCAGTACTTC
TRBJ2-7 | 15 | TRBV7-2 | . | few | CASSALRANSYEQYF | TGTGCCAGCAGCGCCTTGCGGGCGAACTCCTACGAGCAGTACTTC
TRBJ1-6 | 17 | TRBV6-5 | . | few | CASSSLDRSSYNSPLHF | TGTGCCAGCAGTTCCTTGGACAGATCCTCCTATAATTCACCCCTCCACTTT